A selection of T cell receptor beta chains follows, all from one sample in a study of blood T cell repertoires in COVID-19. Produced via immunoSEQ multiplex PCR; TCRdb's table is partial and in-frame only. The sample consists of 250,000 to 350,000 clones, around 92% of them appearing once. Specimen: PBMCs or T cells enriched from blood (not recorded which). All receptors come from a woman aged 50 to 60 who had been exposed to COVID-19. Each CDR3 is given with its conserved first and last residue. D genes are given only for firm matches. For some rows the clone size is stated as once, few or many, or as a class when expanded; others skip it.

j_gene | v_gene | d_gene | abundance | CDR3nt | CDR3aa
TRBJ1-1 | TRBV6-1 | . | once | TGTGCCAGCAGTGAAACACAAACAGGAGTCACTGAAGCTTTCTTT | CASSETQTGVTEAFF
TRBJ1-5 | TRBV5-5 | . | . | TGTGCCAGCAGCTTGAGTTATGGCAATAGCAATCAGCCCCAGCATTTT | CASSLSYGNSNQPQHF
TRBJ2-2 | TRBV7-6 | TRBD2 | . | TGTGCCAGCAGCTTAGCAGCGGGGGGACCTAACACCGGGGAGCTGTTTTTT | CASSLAAGGPNTGELFF
TRBJ1-5 | TRBV10-3 | TRBD1 | . | TGTGCCATCAGTCCGACAGGGAATAGCAATCAGCCCCAGCATTTT | CAISPTGNSNQPQHF
TRBJ2-7 | TRBV19 | TRBD1 | . | TGTGCCAGTAGTATTACAGGGGTCTTTCACGAGCAGTACTTC | CASSITGVFHEQYF
TRBJ1-1 | TRBV5-6 | . | . | TGTGCCAGCACGATACCTGGCCTGGAGGCTGAAGCTTTCTTT | CASTIPGLEAEAFF
TRBJ1-1 | TRBV27 | . | . | TGTGCCAGCAGTTTCTCGGGTTGGAACACTGAAGCTTTCTTT | CASSFSGWNTEAFF
TRBJ2-7 | TRBV10-1 | TRBD2 | . | TGCGCCGGCGGGGGGAAAGAACAGGGCTCCTACGAGCAGTACTTC | CAGGGKEQGSYEQYF
TRBJ1-3 | TRBV6-5 | . | . | TGTGCCAGCAGTTCCGGGGTCTCTGGAAACACCATATATTTT | CASSSGVSGNTIYF
TRBJ2-5 | TRBV7-7 | TRBD2 | . | TGTGCTAGCAGCTCCAGCGGGGGGGCCCAAGAGACCCAGTACTTC | CASSSSGGAQETQYF
TRBJ2-2 | TRBV19 | TRBD2 | once | TGTGCCAGTAGTCCCCGGACTAGCCGGGGGGGCACCGGGGAGCTGTTTTTT | CASSPRTSRGGTGELFF
TRBJ2-7 | TRBV5-1 | TRBD1 | . | TGCGCCAGCAGCTTGGAGGCAGGGGGATACGAGCAGTACTTC | CASSLEAGGYEQYF
TRBJ2-3 | TRBV5-1 | TRBD1 | . | TGCGCCAGCAGCTTGGGCGTGATGGGACAGGGGACAGATACGCAGTATTTT | CASSLGVMGQGTDTQYF
TRBJ1-5 | TRBV5-8 | . | . | TGTGCCAGCAGCAGACAGGTTTCAGGTCAGCCCCAGCATTTT | CASSRQVSGQPQHF
TRBJ1-5 | TRBV3-1/TRBV3-2 | . | . | TGTGCCAGCAGCCAAGCCAGTAATCAGCCCCAGCATTTT | CASSQASNQPQHF
TRBJ2-7 | TRBV2 | TRBD2 | . | TGTGCCAGCATCCGGCAGCGGGGCCCCTACGAGCAGTACTTC | CASIRQRGPYEQYF
TRBJ1-1 | TRBV18 | . | . | TGTGCCAGCTCACCACTGGGAGGGCCGTATACTGAAGCTTTCTTT | CASSPLGGPYTEAFF
TRBJ2-1 | TRBV3-1/TRBV3-2 | . | . | TGTGCCAGCAGCCATCGACGGGTGGAGCAGTTCTTC | CASSHRRVEQFF
TRBJ1-5 | TRBV5-1 | . | . | TGCGCCAGCAGCCCCGACATATGGAGCAATCAGCCCCAGCATTTT | CASSPDIWSNQPQHF
TRBJ1-3 | TRBV9 | . | once | TGTGCCAGCAGCGTAGTGCCCTCAGTCGGAAACACCATATATTTT | CASSVVPSVGNTIYF
TRBJ1-2 | TRBV4-1 | . | . | TGCGCCAGCAGCCAAGATCAGGGGTTTGTCGCTAACTATGGCTACACCTTC | CASSQDQGFVANYGYTF
TRBJ1-1 | TRBV5-1 | . | . | TGCGCCAGCAGCAACCACAGGGCTGAAGCTTTCTTT | CASSNHRAEAFF
TRBJ2-2 | TRBV2 | . | . | TGTGCCAGCAGTGTGACAGTGAACACCGGGGAGCTGTTTTTT | CASSVTVNTGELFF
TRBJ2-1 | TRBV12-3/TRBV12-4 | TRBD2 | once | TGTGCCAGCAGACAGACTAGCGGTTTGCAGTTCTTC | CASRQTSGLQFF
TRBJ2-7 | TRBV7-2 | . | . | TGTGCCAGCAGCTTTACCCCGGGGAGCTCCTACGAGCAGTACTTC | CASSFTPGSSYEQYF
TRBJ1-6 | TRBV28 | . | . | TGTGCCAGCTCCGAGAGGGGCAGACTAGTCTCCTATAATTCACCCCTCCACTTT | CASSERGRLVSYNSPLHF
TRBJ1-3 | TRBV5-1 | . | once | TGCGCCAGCAGCTTGGCGGGATTCTCGGGCTCTGGAAACACCATATATTTT | CASSLAGFSGSGNTIYF
TRBJ2-4 | TRBV19 | . | . | TGTGCCAGTAGTCCCGGGCCCAGGACAGCCATAGCCAAAAACATTCAGTACTTC | CASSPGPRTAIAKNIQYF
TRBJ2-7 | TRBV3-1/TRBV3-2 | . | once | TGTGCCAGCAGCCAAGCGGGACACGCTTTATCACCCCAGTACTTC | CASSQAGHALSPQYF
TRBJ2-5 | TRBV19 | TRBD2 | . | TGTGCCAGTGGCAAAAACGGACTAGTGGGAGGGGAGACCCAGTACTTC | CASGKNGLVGGETQYF
TRBJ1-2 | TRBV3-1/TRBV3-2 | . | . | TGTGCCAGCAGCCAGCCCCGTGAAGGGGGAGGCTACACCTTC | CASSQPREGGGYTF
TRBJ1-5 | TRBV4-1 | . | . | TGCGCCAGCAGCCAAGATCATCCCGGGAAACGGAATCAGCCCCAGCATTTT | CASSQDHPGKRNQPQHF
TRBJ2-7 | TRBV7-2 | TRBD1 | . | TGTGCCAGCAGCTTAGGTTCAGGGGACAGGGGTGCCGAGCAGTACTTC | CASSLGSGDRGAEQYF
TRBJ1-4 | TRBV28 | . | . | TGTGCCAGCACGATGGGGAGGGAAAAACTGTTTTTT | CASTMGREKLFF
TRBJ1-5 | TRBV30 | . | . | TGTGCCTGGACTACGAGACAGTGGGGCCAGCCCCAGCATTTT | CAWTTRQWGQPQHF
TRBJ2-2 | TRBV7-2 | TRBD1 | . | TGTGCCAGCAGCCTGCGATGGACAGGGGACTTTGGTGGCGGGGAGCTGTTTTTT | CASSLRWTGDFGGGELFF
TRBJ2-2 | TRBV19 | TRBD2 | few | TGTGCCAGTAGTATTGGACTAGCCAACACCGGGGAGCTGTTTTTT | CASSIGLANTGELFF
TRBJ2-7 | TRBV10-3 | TRBD1 | . | TGTGCCATCAGTGGGGGGACAGGGGACTACGAGCAGTACTTC | CAISGGTGDYEQYF
TRBJ1-2 | TRBV15 | TRBD1 | . | TGTGCCACCAGCGGGACAGGGGACCCCTATGGCTACACCTTC | CATSGTGDPYGYTF
TRBJ1-1 | TRBV27 | TRBD1 | . | TGTGCCAGCAGGGGACAGGGGGCGGGCACTGAAGCTTTCTTT | CASRGQGAGTEAFF
TRBJ2-5 | TRBV5-4 | TRBD2 | . | TGTGCCAGCAGCTTGGGTTTTAGCGGGGGTACAACAGAAGAGACCCAGTACTTC | CASSLGFSGGTTEETQYF
TRBJ1-6 | TRBV5-4 | . | . | TGTGCCAGCAGTTGGAAAGTACTGGGGGGTATTGGTGAATCACCCCTCCACTTT | CASSWKVLGGIGESPLHF
TRBJ1-4 | TRBV27 | . | . | TGTGCCAGCAGTTTATCAGGTGTAGGGAGGAGAGGATGGAATGAAAAACTGTTTTTT | CASSLSGVGRRGWNEKLFF
TRBJ2-1 | TRBV7-6 | . | . | TGTGCCAGCAGCTTAGGTCTTCGGGAGTCGGCAGGGGGGCACAATGAGCAGTTCTTC | CASSLGLRESAGGHNEQFF
TRBJ1-2 | TRBV28 | . | . | TGTGCCAGCAGTGAACAGGGTGACTATGGCTACACCTTC | CASSEQGDYGYTF
TRBJ1-2 | TRBV14 | . | . | TGTGCCAGCAGCCAAGGAGCGGGGAAGATGGGCTACACCTTC | CASSQGAGKMGYTF
TRBJ1-4 | TRBV7-9 | . | . | TGTGCCAGCACCGATAAATTAGTCGAAAAACTGTTTTTT | CASTDKLVEKLFF
TRBJ1-5 | TRBV19 | TRBD1 | . | TGTGCCAGTAGGTCCGGGACAGAGAATCAGCCCCAGCATTTT | CASRSGTENQPQHF
TRBJ2-3 | TRBV11-2 | . | . | TGTGCCAGCGCCCGAGATAGAACAGATACGCAGTATTTT | CASARDRTDTQYF
TRBJ2-3 | TRBV5-6 | TRBD2 | . | TGTGCCAGCAGCTCGCAACCTAGCGGGGGATCAGATACGCAGTATTTT | CASSSQPSGGSDTQYF
TRBJ2-5 | TRBV5-4 | TRBD1 | . | TGTGCCAGCAGCCCGAGGGGGCCCCAAGAGACCCAGTACTTC | CASSPRGPQETQYF
TRBJ2-1 | TRBV10-2 | TRBD1 | once | TGCGCCAGCAGTGTGGGACAGGGCAATGAGCAGTTCTTC | CASSVGQGNEQFF
TRBJ2-5 | TRBV13 | TRBD1 | . | TGTGCCAGCAGCACCGGGACAGGAATTATGCAAGAGACCCAGTACTTC | CASSTGTGIMQETQYF
TRBJ1-6 | TRBV28 | TRBD1 | . | TGTGCCAGCAGGATGACAGGGAGGAATTCACCCCTCCACTTT | CASRMTGRNSPLHF
TRBJ1-2 | TRBV30 | TRBD1 | few | TGTGCCTTAAATCCAGACAGGGGGTATGGCTACACCTTC | CALNPDRGYGYTF
TRBJ2-2 | TRBV14 | TRBD2 | once | TGTGCCAGCAGCCACGGACTAGCGGGGGCCACGTGGTCCGGGGAGCTGTTTTTT | CASSHGLAGATWSGELFF
TRBJ2-1 | TRBV2 | TRBD2 | . | TGTGCCAGCAGATACCTTGGGACTAGCGGGGGTAATGAGCAGTTCTTC | CASRYLGTSGGNEQFF
TRBJ1-2 | TRBV29-1 | TRBD1 | . | TGCAGCGTTGAACCGACAGGGGGCTATGGCTACACCTTC | CSVEPTGGYGYTF
TRBJ1-1 | TRBV30 | . | . | TGTGCCTCATCTCAGGGCGGGGGTTACACTGAAGCTTTCTTT | CASSQGGGYTEAFF
TRBJ2-2 | TRBV5-1 | . | . | TGCGCCAGCAGCACCGACAGGAAAAACACCGGGGAGCTGTTTTTT | CASSTDRKNTGELFF